The rows below give T cell receptor beta chains drawn from one sample of a study of OX40 agonist ivuxolimab in advanced cancers. Method: immunoSEQ multiplex PCR; TCRdb's copy keeps in-frame clones and lacks some. The table lists over 40,000 clones, about 80% of them singletons. The source was CD4+ or CD8+ T cells sorted from blood, collected in a trial of the OX40 agonist ivuxolimab. Receptors originate from an adult with an advanced solid tumor such as melanoma, head and neck, liver or kidney cancer. The CDR3 runs from the conserved cysteine through the conserved F or W. A D gene is named only where the DNA matches it firmly. Not all rows give a size; the values are once, few, many and, for expanded clones, a class.

cdr3_length	v_call	d_call	j_call	clone_size	cdr3_nt	cdr3_aa
16	TRBV7-8	NA	TRBJ2-5	NA	TGTGCCAGCAGCTTATCAGGGGGGTCCCGGGGAGAGACCCAGTACTTC	CASSLSGGSRGETQYF
16	TRBV7-8	NA	TRBJ2-1	NA	TGTGCCAGCAGCTTAGTGGCGAGACACATATACAATGAGCAGTTCTTC	CASSLVARHIYNEQFF
8	TRBV6-5	NA	TRBJ2-5	few	TGTGCCCTGGGGACCCAGTACTTC	CALGTQYF
12	TRBV6-6	NA	TRBJ2-3	NA	TGTGCCAGCAGTACCGGTACAGATACGCAGTATTTT	CASSTGTDTQYF
18	TRBV6-1	TRBD2	TRBJ2-2	NA	TGTGCCAGCAGTGAATTAGGCGGGGGGTCCCCGAACACCGGGGAGCTGTTTTTT	CASSELGGGSPNTGELFF
16	TRBV5-1	NA	TRBJ2-5	once	TGCGCCAGCAGTATGCAAGCGTCCGGGGCCGGCGAGACCCAGTACTTC	CASSMQASGAGETQYF
18	TRBV15	NA	TRBJ2-3	NA	TGTGCCACCAGCATTCTAAAGGGAAGGGGGAGTTTCGCAGATACGCAGTATTTT	CATSILKGRGSFADTQYF
13	TRBV29-1	NA	TRBJ2-5	once	TGCAGCGTGGGAAACACAGGGAGAGAGACCCAGTACTTC	CSVGNTGRETQYF
15	TRBV5-4	TRBD2	TRBJ2-5	NA	TGTGCCAGCAGCCCGGGGGGGTCGTCGCCGGAGACCCAGTACTTC	CASSPGGSSPETQYF
16	TRBV11-2	NA	TRBJ1-2	NA	TGTGCCAGCAGCTTAGCGGGCGGGAGAGGACCATATGGCTACACCTTC	CASSLAGGRGPYGYTF
15	TRBV6-5	NA	TRBJ2-7	NA	TGTGCCAGCAGTTACTCGATCCAGTCGTGGGACGAGCAGTACTTC	CASSYSIQSWDEQYF
14	TRBV10-3	NA	TRBJ2-5	once	TGTGCCATCAGTGATTTAGGGGCGGTAGAGACCCAGTACTTC	CAISDLGAVETQYF
18	TRBV12-5	TRBD2	TRBJ2-7	NA	TGTGCTAGTGGGGGCCCGGGACAGACTAGCGGGGGCCCCAGGGAGCAGTACTTC	CASGGPGQTSGGPREQYF
14	TRBV14	NA	TRBJ2-1	NA	TGTGCCAGCAGCCAAGGGCAGTCTTACAATGAGCAGTTCTTC	CASSQGQSYNEQFF
12	TRBV7-2	NA	TRBJ2-7	NA	TGTGCCAGCAGCTTCACAGCCTACGAGCAGTACTTC	CASSFTAYEQYF
16	TRBV5-4	TRBD1	TRBJ1-6	once	TGTGCCAGCAGCTTGGCTTTAGGACAGGGGAGCTCACCCCTCCACTTT	CASSLALGQGSSPLHF
13	TRBV19	NA	TRBJ2-6	NA	TGTGCCAGTAGTACTTCTCGGCGGGCGGTCCTGACTTTC	CASSTSRRAVLTF
13	TRBV13	NA	TRBJ2-3	NA	TGTGCCAGCAGCTTTGTCGGCGCAGATACGCAGTATTTT	CASSFVGADTQYF
15	TRBV6-1	NA	TRBJ1-6	NA	TGTGCCAGCAGTGAATTGGCCTTCCCAGATTCACCCCTCCACTTT	CASSELAFPDSPLHF
15	TRBV5-6	TRBD2	TRBJ2-5	NA	TGTGCCAGCAGGTCGGCGGGGGGGGTCCAAGAGACCCAGTACTTC	CASRSAGGVQETQYF
12	TRBV6-5	NA	TRBJ1-1	NA	TGTGCCAGCAAAGACAGGTACACTGAAGCTTTCTTT	CASKDRYTEAFF
14	TRBV9	NA	TRBJ1-2	NA	TGTGCCAGCAGCGTTTGGGGAAAAGGGGAAGGCTACACCTTC	CASSVWGKGEGYTF
14	TRBV5-1	TRBD1	TRBJ1-2	NA	TGCGCCAGCAGCTTGACCGGGACAGACTATGGCTACACCTTC	CASSLTGTDYGYTF
12	TRBV6-1	NA	TRBJ2-7	NA	TGTGCCAGCAGTCTTCACTCCTACGAGCAGTACTTC	CASSLHSYEQYF
17	TRBV7-8	TRBD2	TRBJ2-1	NA	TGTGCCAGCAGCTTAGCTGGGATCGGGGGGGCCCTTGATGAGCAGTTCTTC	CASSLAGIGGALDEQFF
15	TRBV2	NA	TRBJ2-3	NA	TGTGCCAGCAGCAGGGATCCCGCTAGCACAGATACGCAGTATTTT	CASSRDPASTDTQYF
16	TRBV14	TRBD1	TRBJ1-3	NA	TGTGCCAGCAGCCAGGGGACAGGGTCTTCTGGAAACACCATATATTTT	CASSQGTGSSGNTIYF
17	TRBV4-1	TRBD1	TRBJ1-4	NA	TGCGCCAGCAGCCCTCAGGTCACCAGGGGGGCTAATGAAAAACTGTTTTTT	CASSPQVTRGANEKLFF
13	TRBV7-2	NA	TRBJ1-5	once	TGTGCCAGCAGCCGACGAGAGAATCAGCCCCAGCATTTT	CASSRRENQPQHF
13	TRBV5-4	TRBD1	TRBJ1-2	NA	TGTGCCAGCAGCCGACAGGGCTCTGATGGCTACACCTTC	CASSRQGSDGYTF
16	TRBV5-1	TRBD2	TRBJ2-5	once	TGCGCCAGCAGCCCCCGCCGCCCTAGCGGCCAAGAGACCCAGTACTTC	CASSPRRPSGQETQYF
14	TRBV27	NA	TRBJ1-4	medium-sized	TGTGCCAGCAGTTTGACGGCTGGTAATGAAAAACTGTTTTTT	CASSLTAGNEKLFF
15	TRBV5-5	TRBD2	TRBJ2-5	NA	TGTGCCAGCAGCACCGCTTGGGGGGGCCAAGAGACCCAGTACTTC	CASSTAWGGQETQYF
15	TRBV5-6	TRBD1	TRBJ2-5	NA	TGTGCCAGCAGCTTCCGGGACAGGGAAAAAGAGACCCAGTACTTC	CASSFRDREKETQYF
14	TRBV5-5	NA	TRBJ1-6	once	TGTGCCAGCAGTCACGGGACTTTTAATTCACCCCTCCACTTT	CASSHGTFNSPLHF
13	TRBV29-1	TRBD1	TRBJ1-1	NA	TGCAGCGTTTCGACAGGGGTCGGCACTGAAGCTTTCTTT	CSVSTGVGTEAFF
15	TRBV4-2	NA	TRBJ1-1	NA	TGTGCCAGCAGCCAAGATCCGGGGACGGGCACTGAAGCTTTCTTT	CASSQDPGTGTEAFF
15	TRBV9	TRBD1	TRBJ2-7	NA	TGTGCCAGCAGCGTAGCCCCGGGACAGGGCCACGAGCAGTACTTC	CASSVAPGQGHEQYF
15	TRBV14	TRBD1	TRBJ2-2	NA	TGTGCCAGCAGCCGGACAGGGGGTGCCACCGGGGAGCTGTTTTTT	CASSRTGGATGELFF
11	TRBV6-5	NA	TRBJ1-1	NA	TGTGCCAGCAGGTCTACAGCTGAAGCTTTCTTT	CASRSTAEAFF
14	TRBV6-6	NA	TRBJ1-6	NA	TGTGCCAGCAGGGGACGCGGCCCAAATTCACCCCTCCACTTT	CASRGRGPNSPLHF
16	TRBV27	TRBD1	TRBJ1-1	NA	TGTGCCAGCAGTCCGAGGACAGGTTGGGGTGTAGGAAAAGCTTTCTTT	CASSPRTGWGVGKAFF
13	TRBV12-5	NA	TRBJ2-5	NA	TGTGCTAGTTCTAGGACGAACCAAGAGACCCAGTACTTC	CASSRTNQETQYF